This T cell receptor (beta chain) was sequenced for a study of cytomegalovirus exposure and HLA in healthy donors. Regarding the study as a whole: Testing in vitro showed a few CMV-associated chains specific for CMV antigens. Cytomegalovirus-associated status was assigned to roughly 160 TCR beta chains.

CDR3 length equals 15 residues. The V end was cut by 7 bases, the J end by 10 bases, with 20 bases between. Germline assignment: CDR1 MNHEY and CDR2 SVGAGI. The donors were in the approximately 120-subject validation cohort; that cohort was separate from the approximately 700-subject first cohort. Only in-frame clones appear in the TCRdb table, and some are missing; sequencing was by immunoSEQ multiplex PCR. The repertoire holds 150,000 or so clones, roughly nine tenths seen once, with 9% in the top ten. A note on this clone: Its antigen is not known.

The clonotype was recovered from a young woman in good health and CMV-seropositive. This chain joins TRBV6-5 and TRBJ1-6; TRBD1 might be the D (6 bases). The sequencing input was PBMCs. The CDR3 sequence: CASKAPTGWGSPLHF. The CDR3 nucleotides are TGTGCCAGCAAAGCACCGACAGGCTGGGGATCACCCCTCCACTTT.